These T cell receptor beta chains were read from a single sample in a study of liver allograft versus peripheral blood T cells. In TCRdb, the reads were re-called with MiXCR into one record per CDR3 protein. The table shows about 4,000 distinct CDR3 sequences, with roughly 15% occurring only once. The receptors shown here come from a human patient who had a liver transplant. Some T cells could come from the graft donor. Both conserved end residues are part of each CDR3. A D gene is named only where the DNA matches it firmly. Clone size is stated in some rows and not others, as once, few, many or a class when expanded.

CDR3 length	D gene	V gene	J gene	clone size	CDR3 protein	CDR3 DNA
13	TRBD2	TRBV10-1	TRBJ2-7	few	CAAGGTSVDEQYF	TGCGCCGCGGGGGGGACTAGCGTGGACGAGCAGTACTTC
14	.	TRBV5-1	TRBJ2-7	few	CASSFDRSAYEQYF	TGCGCCAGCAGCTTCGACAGGTCCGCCTACGAGCAGTACTTC
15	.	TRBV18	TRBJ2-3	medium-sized	CASSPPTGPTDTQYF	TGTGCCAGCTCACCACCAACGGGTCCCACAGATACGCAGTATTTT
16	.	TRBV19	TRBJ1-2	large	CASSIGRWQVKDGYTF	TGTGCCAGTAGTATAGGAAGATGGCAGGTCAAGGATGGCTACACCTTC
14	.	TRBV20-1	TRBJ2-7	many	CSASGARAGYEQYF	TGCAGTGCTAGTGGGGCCAGGGCGGGCTACGAGCAGTACTTC
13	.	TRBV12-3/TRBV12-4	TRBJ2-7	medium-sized	CASSLYEIYEQYF	TGTGCCAGCAGTTTATATGAGATCTACGAGCAGTACTTC
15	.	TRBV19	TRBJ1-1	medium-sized	CASSGPFGVNTEAFF	TGTGCCAGTAGTGGGCCCTTTGGGGTTAACACTGAAGCTTTCTTT
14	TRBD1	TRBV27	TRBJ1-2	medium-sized	CASIWGQPNYGYTF	TGTGCCAGCATCTGGGGACAGCCCAACTATGGCTACACCTTC
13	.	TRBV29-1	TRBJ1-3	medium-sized	CSVVGTTGNTIYF	TGCAGCGTTGTAGGTACAACTGGAAACACCATATATTTT
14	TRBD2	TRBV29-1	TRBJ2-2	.	CSGGASGSPGELFF	TGCAGCGGAGGGGCTAGCGGGAGTCCCGGGGAGCTGTTTTTT
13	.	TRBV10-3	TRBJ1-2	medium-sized	CAISETEFRGYTF	TGTGCCATCAGTGAAACGGAATTCCGTGGCTACACCTTC
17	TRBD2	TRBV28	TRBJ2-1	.	CASSLPRTSGRAAEQFF	TGTGCCAGCAGTTTACCCCGGACTAGCGGGAGGGCCGCTGAGCAGTTCTTC
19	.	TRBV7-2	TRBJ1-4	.	CASSLNRQSIAATNEKLFF	TGTGCCAGCAGCTTAAATAGGCAGTCCATAGCGGCAACTAATGAAAAACTGTTTTTT
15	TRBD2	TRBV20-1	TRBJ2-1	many	CSARLAGDSYNEQFF	TGCAGTGCTAGACTAGCGGGAGACTCCTACAATGAGCAGTTCTTC
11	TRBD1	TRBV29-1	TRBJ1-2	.	CSGQGDHGYTF	TGCAGCGGACAGGGAGATCATGGCTACACCTTC
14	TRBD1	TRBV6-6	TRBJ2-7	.	CTSSLGQGHDEQYF	TGTACCAGCAGTTTAGGACAGGGTCACGACGAGCAGTACTTC
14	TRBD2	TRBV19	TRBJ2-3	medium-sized	CASSMGLAADTQYF	TGTGCCAGTAGTATGGGACTAGCTGCAGATACGCAGTATTTT
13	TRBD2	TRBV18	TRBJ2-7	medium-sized	CASSRVERGEQYF	TGTGCCAGCTCGAGGGTGGAGCGGGGCGAGCAGTACTTC
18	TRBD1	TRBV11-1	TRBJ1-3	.	CASSLGLNGQDSGNTIYF	TGTGCCAGCAGCTTAGGGTTGAATGGACAGGACTCTGGGAACACCATATATTTT
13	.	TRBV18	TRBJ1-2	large	CASSPNTGYGYTF	TGTGCCAGCTCACCGAACACGGGCTATGGCTACACCTTC
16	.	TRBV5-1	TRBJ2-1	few	CASSLEAGRGGNEQFF	TGCGCCAGCAGCTTGGAAGCAGGACGGGGAGGCAATGAGCAGTTCTTC
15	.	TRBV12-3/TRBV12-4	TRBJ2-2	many	CASSLTGPGTGELFF	TGTGCCAGCAGTCTCACAGGGCCTGGGACCGGGGAGCTGTTTTTT
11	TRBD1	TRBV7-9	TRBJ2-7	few	CASSSGQGVYF	TGTGCCAGCAGCTCGGGACAGGGAGTATACTTC
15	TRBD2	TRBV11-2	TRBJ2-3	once	CASSLEAGGPNTQYF	TGTGCCAGCAGCTTAGAAGCGGGGGGGCCAAATACGCAGTATTTT
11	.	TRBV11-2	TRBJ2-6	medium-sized	CASSYSNVLTF	TGTGCCAGCAGCTACTCCAACGTCCTGACTTTC
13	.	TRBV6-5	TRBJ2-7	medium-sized	CASRRTRTYEQYF	TGTGCCAGCAGACGGACAAGAACCTACGAGCAGTACTTC
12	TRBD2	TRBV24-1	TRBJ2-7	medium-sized	CATSDGRLRQYF	TGTGCCACCAGTGACGGGAGGCTCCGGCAGTACTTC
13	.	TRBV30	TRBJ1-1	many	CAWEGTAHTEAFF	TGTGCCTGGGAGGGTACGGCGCACACTGAAGCTTTCTTT
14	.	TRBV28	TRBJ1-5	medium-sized	CASMLWGVGKPQHF	TGTGCCAGCATGCTATGGGGCGTGGGGAAGCCCCAGCATTTT
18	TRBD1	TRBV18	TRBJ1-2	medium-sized	CASSPVISQGQTGSGYTF	TGTGCCAGCTCACCAGTCATCTCTCAGGGACAGACAGGTTCCGGCTACACCTTC
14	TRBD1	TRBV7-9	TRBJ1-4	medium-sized	CASSSSGQGEKLFF	TGTGCCAGCAGCTCTTCGGGACAGGGGGAAAAACTGTTTTTT
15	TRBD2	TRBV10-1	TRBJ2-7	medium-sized	CASSDGSSGTYEQYF	TGCGCCAGCAGTGATGGGTCTAGCGGAACCTACGAGCAGTACTTC
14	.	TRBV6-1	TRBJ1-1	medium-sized	CASSDQGTGTEAFF	TGTGCCAGCAGTGATCAGGGCACAGGCACTGAAGCTTTCTTT
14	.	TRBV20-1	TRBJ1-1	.	CSARFGGGNTEAFF	TGCAGTGCTAGATTCGGGGGGGGGAACACTGAAGCTTTCTTT
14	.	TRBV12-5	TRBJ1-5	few	CASGRGHPNQPQHF	TGTGCTAGTGGACGTGGACACCCAAATCAGCCCCAGCATTTT
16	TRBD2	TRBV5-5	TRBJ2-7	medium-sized	CASSLSGTSGSGEQYF	TGTGCCAGCAGCTTGTCAGGGACTAGCGGGAGCGGGGAGCAGTACTTC
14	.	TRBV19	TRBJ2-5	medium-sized	CASRRGAEAETQYF	TGTGCCAGTAGGCGGGGAGCGGAGGCCGAGACCCAGTACTTC
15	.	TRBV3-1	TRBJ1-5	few	CASSQDAGRNQPQHF	TGTGCCAGCAGCCAAGATGCTGGGCGCAATCAGCCCCAGCATTTT
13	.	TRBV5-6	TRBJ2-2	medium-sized	CASSLLGAGELFF	TGTGCCAGCAGCTTGCTGGGGGCCGGGGAGCTGTTTTTT
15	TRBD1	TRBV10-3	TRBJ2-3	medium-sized	CAIGVDRGRTDTQYF	TGTGCCATCGGTGTGGACAGGGGCCGCACAGATACGCAGTATTTT
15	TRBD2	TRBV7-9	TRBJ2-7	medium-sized	CASSPRLAGGGEQYF	TGTGCCAGCAGCCCCCGACTAGCGGGAGGTGGCGAGCAGTACTTC
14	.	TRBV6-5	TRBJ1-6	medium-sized	CASTTGRWNSPLHF	TGTGCCAGCACTACAGGGAGGTGGAATTCACCCCTCCACTTT
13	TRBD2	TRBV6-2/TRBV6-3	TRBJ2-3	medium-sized	CGAGGRATDTQYF	TGTGGCGCGGGCGGGAGGGCCACAGATACGCAGTATTTT
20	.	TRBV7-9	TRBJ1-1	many	CASSLIAWSVGRPRDTEAFF	TGTGCCAGCAGCTTAATTGCGTGGTCGGTCGGCAGGCCGAGGGACACTGAAGCTTTCTTT
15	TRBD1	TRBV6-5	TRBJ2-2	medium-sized	CASRGQGKNTGELFF	TGTGCCAGCAGGGGACAGGGGAAGAACACCGGGGAGCTGTTTTTT
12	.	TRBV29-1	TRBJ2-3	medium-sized	CSSQANTDTQYF	TGCAGCTCTCAGGCTAACACAGATACGCAGTATTTT
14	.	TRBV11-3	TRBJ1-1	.	CASSLKSGQTEAFF	TGTGCCAGCAGCCTAAAGTCCGGACAGACAGAAGCTTTCTTT
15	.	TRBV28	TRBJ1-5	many	CASSFIGRRNQPQHF	TGTGCCAGCAGCTTTATAGGGCGGCGGAATCAGCCCCAGCATTTT
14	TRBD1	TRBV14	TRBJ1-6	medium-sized	CASSLRTGDSPLHF	TGTGCCAGCAGCCTTCGGACAGGGGATTCACCCCTCCACTTT
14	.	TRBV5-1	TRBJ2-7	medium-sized	CASSLGPESYEQYF	TGCGCCAGCAGCTTGGGCCCCGAGTCCTACGAGCAGTACTTC
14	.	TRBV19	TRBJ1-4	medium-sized	CASTPGAWTEKLFF	TGTGCCAGTACCCCTGGGGCTTGGACTGAAAAACTGTTTTTT
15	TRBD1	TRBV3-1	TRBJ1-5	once	CASSRGQGVDQPQHF	TGTGCCAGCAGCCGGGGACAGGGAGTCGATCAGCCCCAGCATTTT
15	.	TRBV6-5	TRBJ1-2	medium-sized	CASSYSPLGGYGYTF	TGTGCCAGCAGTTACTCTCCCTTAGGGGGCTATGGCTACACCTTC